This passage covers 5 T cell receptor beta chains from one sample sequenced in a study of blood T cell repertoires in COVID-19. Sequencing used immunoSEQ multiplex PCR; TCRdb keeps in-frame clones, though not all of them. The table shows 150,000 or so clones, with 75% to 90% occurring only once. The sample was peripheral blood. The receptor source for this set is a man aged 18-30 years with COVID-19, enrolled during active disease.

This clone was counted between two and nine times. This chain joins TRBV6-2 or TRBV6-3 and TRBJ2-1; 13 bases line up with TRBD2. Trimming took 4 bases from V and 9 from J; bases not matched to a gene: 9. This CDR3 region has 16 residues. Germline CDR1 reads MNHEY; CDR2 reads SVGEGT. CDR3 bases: TGTGCCAGCAGTTCCCTACTAGCGGGAGGGGAGAGTGAGCAGTTCTTC. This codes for CASSSLLAGGESEQFF.

The CDR3 protein is CASSFRGDGTDTQYF. CDR3 DNA: TGTGCCAGCAGTTTTCGGGGGGATGGCACAGATACGCAGTATTTT. This chain connects TRBV28 to TRBJ2-3; TRBD2 aligns across 7 bases. The germline V gene has CDR1 MDHEN and CDR2 SYDVKM. There are 15 residues in the CDR3. With 3 bases clipped from V and 1 base from J, the junction kept 4 bases outside the gene matches. The variable domain in full, with the rest retrieved from reference TRBV28 and TRBJ2-3, is DVKVTQSSRYLVKRTGEKVFLECVQDMDHENMFWYRQDPGLGLRLIYFSYDVKMKEKGDIPEGYSVSREKKERFSLILESASTNQTSMYLCASSFRGDGTDTQYFGPGTRLTVL.

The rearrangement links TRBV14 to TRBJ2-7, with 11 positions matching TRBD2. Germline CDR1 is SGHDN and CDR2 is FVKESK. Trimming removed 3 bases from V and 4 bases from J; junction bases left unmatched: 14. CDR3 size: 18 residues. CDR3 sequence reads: CASSQGNRWGTSGYEQYF. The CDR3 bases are TGTGCCAGCAGCCAGGGCAACCGGTGGGGGACTAGCGGTTACGAGCAGTACTTC.

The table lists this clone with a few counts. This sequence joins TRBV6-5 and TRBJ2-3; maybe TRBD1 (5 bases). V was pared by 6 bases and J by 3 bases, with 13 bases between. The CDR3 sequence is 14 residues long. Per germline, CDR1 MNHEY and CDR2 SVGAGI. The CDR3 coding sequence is TGTGCCAGCAGGGATAACAAGGGGACAGATACGCAGTATTTT. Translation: CASRDNKGTDTQYF.

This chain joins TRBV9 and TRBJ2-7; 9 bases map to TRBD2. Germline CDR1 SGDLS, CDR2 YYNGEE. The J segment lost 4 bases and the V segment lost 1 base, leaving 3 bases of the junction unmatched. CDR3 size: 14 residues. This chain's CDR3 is CASSVSSGTYEQYF. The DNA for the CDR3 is TGTGCCAGCAGCGTATCTAGCGGGACGTACGAGCAGTACTTC.